The entry that follows covers one T cell receptor beta chain sequence. The antigen is not known. Roughly 10^5 TCR templates underwent assay in each sample. Only in-frame clones appear in the TCRdb table, and some are missing; sequencing was by immunoSEQ multiplex PCR. Of tens of thousands of clones listed, over 75% are singletons. These data come from a study of siplizumab effects on memory and regulatory T cells. The CDR3 runs 16 residues. V shed 3 bases and J 7 bases; nucleotides not matched to a gene: 15. General study points: Roughly 75-95% of proliferating CD4+ or CD8+ clones lacked a naive or memory phenotype that could be assigned. Naive T cells, seemingly more diverse than memory cells, seemed major alloresponse contributors. Alloreactive sequences whose origin lay in unstimulated CD4+ memory cells were significantly reduced by siplizumab.

The chain links TRBV5-3 to TRBJ1-2; 7 bases map to TRBD1. TRBV5-3 is designated an ORF whose function remains uncertain. The receptor comes from a human donor in good health. Sequenced: Tregs sorted from blood. The CDR3 spells CARSSPSGTRGGGYTF. As DNA, the CDR3 is TGTGCCAGAAGCTCCCCTTCCGGGACCAGGGGGGGTGGCTACACCTTC.